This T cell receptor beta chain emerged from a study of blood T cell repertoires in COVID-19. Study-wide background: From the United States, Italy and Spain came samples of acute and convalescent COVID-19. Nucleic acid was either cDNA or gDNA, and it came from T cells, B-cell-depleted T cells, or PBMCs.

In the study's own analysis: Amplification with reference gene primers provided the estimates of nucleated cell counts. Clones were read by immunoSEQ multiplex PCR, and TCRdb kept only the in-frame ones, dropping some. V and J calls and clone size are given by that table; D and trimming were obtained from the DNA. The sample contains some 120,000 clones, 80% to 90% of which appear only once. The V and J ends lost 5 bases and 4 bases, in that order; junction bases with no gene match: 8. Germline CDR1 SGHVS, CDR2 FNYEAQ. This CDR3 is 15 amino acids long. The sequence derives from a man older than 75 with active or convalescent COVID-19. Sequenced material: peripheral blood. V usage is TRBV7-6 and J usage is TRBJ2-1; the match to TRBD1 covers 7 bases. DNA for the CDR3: TGTGCCAGCAGCCCGGGACAGTTATTTTACAATGAGCAGTTCTTC. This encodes CASSPGQLFYNEQFF.